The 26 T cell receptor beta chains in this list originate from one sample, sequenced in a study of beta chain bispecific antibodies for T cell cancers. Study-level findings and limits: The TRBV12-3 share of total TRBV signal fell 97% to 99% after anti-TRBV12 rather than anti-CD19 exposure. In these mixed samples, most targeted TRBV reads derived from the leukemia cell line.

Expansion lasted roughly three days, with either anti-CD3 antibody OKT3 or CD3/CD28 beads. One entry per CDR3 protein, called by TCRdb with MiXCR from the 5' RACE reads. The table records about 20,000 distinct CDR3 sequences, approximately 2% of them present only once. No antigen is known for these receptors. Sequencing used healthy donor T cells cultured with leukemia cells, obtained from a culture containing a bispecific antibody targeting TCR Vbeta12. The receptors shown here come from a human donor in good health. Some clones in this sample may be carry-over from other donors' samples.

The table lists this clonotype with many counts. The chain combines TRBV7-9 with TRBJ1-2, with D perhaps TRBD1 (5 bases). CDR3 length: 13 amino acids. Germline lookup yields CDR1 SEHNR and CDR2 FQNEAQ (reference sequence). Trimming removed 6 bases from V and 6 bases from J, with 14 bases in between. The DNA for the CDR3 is TGTGCCAGCAGTTTCTCAGGGAATAATGGCTACACCTTC. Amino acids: CASSFSGNNGYTF.

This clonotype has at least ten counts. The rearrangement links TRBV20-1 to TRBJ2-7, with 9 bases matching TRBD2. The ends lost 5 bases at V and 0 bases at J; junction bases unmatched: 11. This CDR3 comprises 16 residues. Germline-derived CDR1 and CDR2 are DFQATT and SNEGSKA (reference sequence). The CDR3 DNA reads TGCAGTGCTGCGGGCCTAGCGGGGAAAAGCTCCTACGAGCAGTACTTC. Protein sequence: CSAAGLAGKSSYEQYF.

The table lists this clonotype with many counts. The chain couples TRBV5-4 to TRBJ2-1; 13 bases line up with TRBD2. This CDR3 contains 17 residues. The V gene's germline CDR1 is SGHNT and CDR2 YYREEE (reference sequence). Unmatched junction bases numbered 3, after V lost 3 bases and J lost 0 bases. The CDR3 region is CASSSGLAGSSYNEQFF. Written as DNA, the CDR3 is TGTGCCAGCAGCTCGGGACTAGCGGGAAGCTCCTACAATGAGCAGTTCTTC.

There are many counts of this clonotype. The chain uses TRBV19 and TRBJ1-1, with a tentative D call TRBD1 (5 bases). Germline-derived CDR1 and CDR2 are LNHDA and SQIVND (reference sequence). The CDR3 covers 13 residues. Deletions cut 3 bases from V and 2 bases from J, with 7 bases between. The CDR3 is CASSIGANTEAFF. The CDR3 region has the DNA TGTGCCAGTAGTATTGGGGCCAACACTGAAGCTTTCTTT.

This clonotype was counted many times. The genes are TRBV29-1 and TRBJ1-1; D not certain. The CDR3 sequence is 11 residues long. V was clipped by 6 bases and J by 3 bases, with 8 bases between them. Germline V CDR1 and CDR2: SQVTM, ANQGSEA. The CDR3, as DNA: TGCAGCGTCGTACCGTACACTGAAGCTTTCTTT. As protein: CSVVPYTEAFF.

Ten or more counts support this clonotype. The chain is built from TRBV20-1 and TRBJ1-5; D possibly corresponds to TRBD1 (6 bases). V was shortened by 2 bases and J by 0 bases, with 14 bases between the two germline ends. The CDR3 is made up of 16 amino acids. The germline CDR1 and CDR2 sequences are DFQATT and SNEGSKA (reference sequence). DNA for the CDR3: TGCAGTGCTAGATTAGGGGGACCTGGTAGCAATCAGCCCCAGCATTTT. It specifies CSARLGGPGSNQPQHF.

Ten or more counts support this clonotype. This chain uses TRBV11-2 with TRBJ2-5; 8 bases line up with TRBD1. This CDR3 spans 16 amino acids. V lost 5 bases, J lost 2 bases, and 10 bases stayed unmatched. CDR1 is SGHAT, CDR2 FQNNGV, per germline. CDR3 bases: TGTGCCAGCAGCCCATCCCGGGACAGGCTTCAAGAGACCCAGTACTTC. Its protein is CASSPSRDRLQETQYF.

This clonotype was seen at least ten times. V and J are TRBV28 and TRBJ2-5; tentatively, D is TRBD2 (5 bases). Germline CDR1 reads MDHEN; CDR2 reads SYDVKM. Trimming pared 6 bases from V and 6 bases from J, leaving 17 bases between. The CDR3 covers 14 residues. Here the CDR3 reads CASSPPSGWQTQYF. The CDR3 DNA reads TGTGCCAGCAGCCCCCCTTCGGGGTGGCAGACCCAGTACTTC.

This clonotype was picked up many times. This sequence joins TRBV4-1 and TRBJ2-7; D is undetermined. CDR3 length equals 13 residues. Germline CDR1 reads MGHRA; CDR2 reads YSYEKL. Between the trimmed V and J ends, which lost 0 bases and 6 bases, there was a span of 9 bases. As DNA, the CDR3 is TGCGCCAGCAGCCAAGATCCAGCTCCCGAGCAGTACTTC. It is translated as CASSQDPAPEQYF.

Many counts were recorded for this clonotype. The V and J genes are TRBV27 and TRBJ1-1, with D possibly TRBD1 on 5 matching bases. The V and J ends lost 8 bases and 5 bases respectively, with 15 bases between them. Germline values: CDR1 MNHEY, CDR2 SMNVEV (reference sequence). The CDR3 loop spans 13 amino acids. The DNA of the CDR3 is TGTGCCAGCGTAGCGCCCGGGGGGACTGAAGCTTTCTTT. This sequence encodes CASVAPGGTEAFF.

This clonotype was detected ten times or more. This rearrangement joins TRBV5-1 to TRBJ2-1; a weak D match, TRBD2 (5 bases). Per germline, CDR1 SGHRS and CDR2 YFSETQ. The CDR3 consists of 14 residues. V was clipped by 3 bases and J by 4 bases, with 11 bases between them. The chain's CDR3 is CASSSGIRYNEQFF. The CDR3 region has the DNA TGCGCCAGCAGCTCGGGAATTCGGTACAATGAGCAGTTCTTC.

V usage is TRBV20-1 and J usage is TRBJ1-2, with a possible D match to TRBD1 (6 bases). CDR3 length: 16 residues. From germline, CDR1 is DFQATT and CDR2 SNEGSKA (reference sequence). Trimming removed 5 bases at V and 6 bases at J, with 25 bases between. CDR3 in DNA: TGCAGTGCTTCCACCCCCACCGGACAGTTGTTCGATGGCTACACCTTC. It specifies CSASTPTGQLFDGYTF.

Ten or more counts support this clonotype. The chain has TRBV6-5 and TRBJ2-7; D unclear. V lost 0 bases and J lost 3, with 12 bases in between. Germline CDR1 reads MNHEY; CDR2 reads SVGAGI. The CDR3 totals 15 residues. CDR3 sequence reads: CASSYSRWAFYEQYF. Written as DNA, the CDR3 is TGTGCCAGCAGTTACTCGAGGTGGGCGTTCTACGAGCAGTACTTC.

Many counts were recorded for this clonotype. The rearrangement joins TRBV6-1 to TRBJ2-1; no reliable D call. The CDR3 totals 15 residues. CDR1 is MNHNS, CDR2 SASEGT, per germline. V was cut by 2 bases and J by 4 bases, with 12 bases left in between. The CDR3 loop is CASSEYALPYNEQFF. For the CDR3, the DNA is TGTGCCAGCAGTGAATATGCCCTACCTTACAATGAGCAGTTCTTC.

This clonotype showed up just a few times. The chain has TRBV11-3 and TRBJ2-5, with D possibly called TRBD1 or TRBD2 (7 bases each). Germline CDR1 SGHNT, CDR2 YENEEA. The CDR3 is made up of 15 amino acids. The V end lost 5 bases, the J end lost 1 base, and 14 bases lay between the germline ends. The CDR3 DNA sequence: TGTGCCAGCAGCCAGGGGGGGGGATTCCAAGAGACCCAGTACTTC. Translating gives CASSQGGGFQETQYF.

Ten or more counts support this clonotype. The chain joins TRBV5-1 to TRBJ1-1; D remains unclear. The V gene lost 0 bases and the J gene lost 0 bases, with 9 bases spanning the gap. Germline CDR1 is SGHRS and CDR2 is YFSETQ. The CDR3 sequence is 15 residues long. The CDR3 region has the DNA TGCGCCAGCAGCTTGGTGATGGGCGTGAACACTGAAGCTTTCTTT. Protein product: CASSLVMGVNTEAFF.

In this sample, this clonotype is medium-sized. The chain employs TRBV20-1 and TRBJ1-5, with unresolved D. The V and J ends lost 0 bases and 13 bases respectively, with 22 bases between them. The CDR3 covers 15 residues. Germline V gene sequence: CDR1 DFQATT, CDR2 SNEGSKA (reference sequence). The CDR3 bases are TGCAGTGCTAGAGATGAGCGGCAGAGAATTATAGGGCAGCATTTT. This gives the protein CSARDERQRIIGQHF.

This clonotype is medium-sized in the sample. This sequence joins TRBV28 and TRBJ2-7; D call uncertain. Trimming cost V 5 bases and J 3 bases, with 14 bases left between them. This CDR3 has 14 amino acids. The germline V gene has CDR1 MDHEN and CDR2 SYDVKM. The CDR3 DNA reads TGTGCCAGCAGTCACTCCGTATTGCGCTACGAGCAGTACTTC. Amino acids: CASSHSVLRYEQYF.

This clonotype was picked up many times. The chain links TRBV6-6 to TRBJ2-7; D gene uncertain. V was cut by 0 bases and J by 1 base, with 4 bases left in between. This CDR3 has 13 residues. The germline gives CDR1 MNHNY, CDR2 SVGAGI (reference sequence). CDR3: CASSYSPSYEQYF. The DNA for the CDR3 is TGTGCCAGCAGTTACTCGCCATCCTACGAGCAGTACTTC.

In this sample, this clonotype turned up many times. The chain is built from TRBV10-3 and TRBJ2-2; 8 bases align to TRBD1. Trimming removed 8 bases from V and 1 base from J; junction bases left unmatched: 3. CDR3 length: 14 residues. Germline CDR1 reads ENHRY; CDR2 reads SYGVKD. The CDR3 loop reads CAISGTGNTGELFF. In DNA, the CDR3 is TGTGCCATCTCCGGGACAGGGAACACCGGGGAGCTGTTTTTT.

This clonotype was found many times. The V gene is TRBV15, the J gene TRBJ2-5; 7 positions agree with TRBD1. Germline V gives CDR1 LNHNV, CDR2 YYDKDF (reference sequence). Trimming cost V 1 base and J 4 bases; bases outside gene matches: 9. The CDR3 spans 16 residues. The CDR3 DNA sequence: TGTGCCACCAGCAGAGTGGTAACAGGGGCTGGAGAGACCCAGTACTTC. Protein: CATSRVVTGAGETQYF.

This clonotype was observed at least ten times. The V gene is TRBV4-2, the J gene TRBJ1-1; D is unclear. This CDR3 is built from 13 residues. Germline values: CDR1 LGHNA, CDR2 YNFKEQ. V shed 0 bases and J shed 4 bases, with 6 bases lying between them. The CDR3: CASSQEYSTEAFF. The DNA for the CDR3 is TGTGCCAGCAGCCAAGAATACAGCACTGAAGCTTTCTTT.

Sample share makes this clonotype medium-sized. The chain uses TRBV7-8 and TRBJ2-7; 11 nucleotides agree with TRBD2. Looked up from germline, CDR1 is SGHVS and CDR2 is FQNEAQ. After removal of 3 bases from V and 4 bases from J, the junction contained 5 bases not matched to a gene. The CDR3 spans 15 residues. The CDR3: CASSLASGGMYEQYF. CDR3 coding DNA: TGTGCCAGCAGCTTGGCTAGCGGGGGGATGTACGAGCAGTACTTC.

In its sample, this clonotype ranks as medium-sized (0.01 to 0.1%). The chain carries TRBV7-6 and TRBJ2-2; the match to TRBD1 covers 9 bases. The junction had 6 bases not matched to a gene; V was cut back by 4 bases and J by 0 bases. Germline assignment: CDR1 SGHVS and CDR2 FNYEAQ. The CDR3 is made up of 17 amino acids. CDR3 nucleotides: TGTGCCAGCAGCTGGGGACAGGGCCTTCCGAACACCGGGGAGCTGTTTTTT. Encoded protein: CASSWGQGLPNTGELFF.

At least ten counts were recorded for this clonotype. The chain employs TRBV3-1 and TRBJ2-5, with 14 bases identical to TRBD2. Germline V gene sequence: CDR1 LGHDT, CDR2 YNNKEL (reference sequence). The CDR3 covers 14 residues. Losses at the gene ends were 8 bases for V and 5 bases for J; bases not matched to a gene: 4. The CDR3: CASGWTSGGETQYF. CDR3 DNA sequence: TGTGCCAGCGGTTGGACTAGCGGGGGGGAGACCCAGTACTTC.

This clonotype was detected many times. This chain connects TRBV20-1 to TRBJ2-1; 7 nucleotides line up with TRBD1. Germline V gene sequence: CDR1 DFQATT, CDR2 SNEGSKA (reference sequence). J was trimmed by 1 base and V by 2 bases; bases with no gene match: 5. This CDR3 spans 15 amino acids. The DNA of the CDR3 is TGCAGTGCTAGAAGACAGGGTTCTTCCTACAATGAGCAGTTCTTC. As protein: CSARRQGSSYNEQFF.